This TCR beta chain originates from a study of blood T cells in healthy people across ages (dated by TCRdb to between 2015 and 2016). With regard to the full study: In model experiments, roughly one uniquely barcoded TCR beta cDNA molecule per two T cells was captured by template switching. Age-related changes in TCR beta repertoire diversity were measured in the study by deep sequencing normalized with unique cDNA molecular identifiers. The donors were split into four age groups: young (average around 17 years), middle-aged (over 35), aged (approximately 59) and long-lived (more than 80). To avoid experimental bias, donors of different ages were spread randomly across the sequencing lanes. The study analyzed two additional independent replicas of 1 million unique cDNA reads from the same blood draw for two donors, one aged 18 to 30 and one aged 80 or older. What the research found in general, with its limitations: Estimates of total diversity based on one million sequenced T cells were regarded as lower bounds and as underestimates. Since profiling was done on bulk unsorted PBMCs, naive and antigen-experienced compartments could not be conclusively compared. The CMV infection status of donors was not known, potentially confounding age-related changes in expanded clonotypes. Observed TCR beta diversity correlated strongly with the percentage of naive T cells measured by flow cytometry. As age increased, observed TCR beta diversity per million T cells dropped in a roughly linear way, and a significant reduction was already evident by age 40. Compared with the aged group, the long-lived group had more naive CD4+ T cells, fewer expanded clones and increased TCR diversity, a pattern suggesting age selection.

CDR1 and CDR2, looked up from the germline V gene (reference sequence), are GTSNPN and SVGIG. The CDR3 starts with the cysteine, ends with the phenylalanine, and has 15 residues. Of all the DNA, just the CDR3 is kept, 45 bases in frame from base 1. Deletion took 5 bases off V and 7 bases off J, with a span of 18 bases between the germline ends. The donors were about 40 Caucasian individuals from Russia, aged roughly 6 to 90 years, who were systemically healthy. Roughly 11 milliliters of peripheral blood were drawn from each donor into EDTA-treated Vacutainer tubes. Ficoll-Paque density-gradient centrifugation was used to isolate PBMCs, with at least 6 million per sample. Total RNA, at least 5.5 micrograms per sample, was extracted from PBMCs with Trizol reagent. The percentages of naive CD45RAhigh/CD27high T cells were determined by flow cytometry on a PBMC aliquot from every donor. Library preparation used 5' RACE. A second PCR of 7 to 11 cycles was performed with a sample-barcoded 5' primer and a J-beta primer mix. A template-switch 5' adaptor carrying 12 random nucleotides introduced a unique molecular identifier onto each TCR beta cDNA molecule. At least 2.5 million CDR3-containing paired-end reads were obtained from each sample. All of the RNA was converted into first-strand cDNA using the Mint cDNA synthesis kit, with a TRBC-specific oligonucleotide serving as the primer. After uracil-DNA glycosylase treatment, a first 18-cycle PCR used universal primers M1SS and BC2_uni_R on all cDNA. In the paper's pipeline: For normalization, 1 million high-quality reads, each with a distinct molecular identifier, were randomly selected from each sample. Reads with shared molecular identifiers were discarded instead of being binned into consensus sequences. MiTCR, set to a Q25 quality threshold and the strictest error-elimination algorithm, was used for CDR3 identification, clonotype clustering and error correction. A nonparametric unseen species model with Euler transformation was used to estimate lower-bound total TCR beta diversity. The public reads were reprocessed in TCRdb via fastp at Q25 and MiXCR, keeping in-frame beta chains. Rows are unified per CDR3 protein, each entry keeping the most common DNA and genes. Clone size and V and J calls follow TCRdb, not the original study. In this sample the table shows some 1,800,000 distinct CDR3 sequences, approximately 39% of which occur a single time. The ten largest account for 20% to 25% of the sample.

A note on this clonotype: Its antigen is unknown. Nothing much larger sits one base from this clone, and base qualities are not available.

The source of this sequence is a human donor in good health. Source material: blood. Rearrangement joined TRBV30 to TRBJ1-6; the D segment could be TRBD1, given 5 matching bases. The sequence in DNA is TGTGCCTGGCGTCCCAGGCAGGGAGGGAATTCACCCCTCCACTTT. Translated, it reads CAWRPRQGGNSPLHF. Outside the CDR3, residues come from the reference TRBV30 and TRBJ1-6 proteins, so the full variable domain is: SQTIHQWPATLVQPVGSPLSLECTVEGTSNPNLYWYRQAAGRGLQLLFYSVGIGQISSEVPQNLSASRPQDRQFILSSKKLLLSDSGFYLCAWRPRQGGNSPLHFGNGTRLTVT.